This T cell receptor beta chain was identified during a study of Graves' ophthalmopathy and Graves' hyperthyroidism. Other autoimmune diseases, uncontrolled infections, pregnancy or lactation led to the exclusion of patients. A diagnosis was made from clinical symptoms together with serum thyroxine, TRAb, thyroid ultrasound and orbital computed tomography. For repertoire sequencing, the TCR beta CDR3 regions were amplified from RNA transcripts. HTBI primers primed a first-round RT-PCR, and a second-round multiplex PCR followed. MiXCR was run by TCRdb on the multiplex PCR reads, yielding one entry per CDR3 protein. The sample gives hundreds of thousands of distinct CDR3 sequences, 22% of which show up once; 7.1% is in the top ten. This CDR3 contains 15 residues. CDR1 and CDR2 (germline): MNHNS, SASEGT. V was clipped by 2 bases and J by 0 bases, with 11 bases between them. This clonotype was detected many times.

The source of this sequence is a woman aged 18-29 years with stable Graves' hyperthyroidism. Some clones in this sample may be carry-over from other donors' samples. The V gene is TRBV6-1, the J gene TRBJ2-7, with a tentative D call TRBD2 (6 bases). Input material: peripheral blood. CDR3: CASSEFVADSYEQYF. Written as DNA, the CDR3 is TGTGCCAGCAGTGAATTCGTAGCGGACTCCTACGAGCAGTACTTC.